This paragraph covers one T cell receptor (beta chain) sequence. This sample is drawn from a study of T-cell memory formation after mild COVID-19. 5'RACE with constant-segment primers built TCRalpha and TCRbeta cDNA libraries with UMIs. MiXCR, applied by TCRdb to the 5' RACE reads, yields one record per CDR3 protein. The data contain around 390,000 distinct CDR3 sequences, roughly 15% of them singletons. Germline CDR1 is SGHNT and CDR2 is YENEEA. V gave up 5 bases and J gave up 8 bases, with 18 bases separating them. CDR3 size: 14 residues. The V gene is TRBV11-3, the J gene TRBJ1-1, with D perhaps TRBD1 (6 bases). The sequencing input was PBMCs or a T cell subset sorted from them (not recorded which). This clonotype was sampled from a man aged 18 to 30 who had mild COVID-19 (a few samples of this study predate the infection). Cell type and time point are not known. The DNA of the CDR3 is TGTGCCAGCAGCCGACGCGGGAGGGGGGAAGAAGCTTTCTTT. Translation gives CASSRRGRGEEAFF.